This T cell receptor (beta chain) was identified during a study of Graves' ophthalmopathy and Graves' hyperthyroidism. V lost 2 bases to trimming and J lost 4 bases, with 11 bases between them. The CDR3 consists of 14 residues. Germline lookup yields CDR1 MNHEY and CDR2 SVGAGI. Amplifying from RNA transcripts, the study obtained TCR beta CDR3 regions. Following a first-round RT-PCR that used HTBI primers, a second-round multiplex PCR was carried out. Via MiXCR, TCRdb re-called the multiplex PCR reads, giving one row per CDR3 protein. The sample lists about 380,000 distinct CDR3 sequences, 15% occurring once. This clonotype was seen at least ten times. Its antigen remains unknown. Study-level findings and limits: Among expanded thyroid clonotypes above 0.001 frequency, most also occurred in blood.

Enrolled hyperthyroidism patients had a new diagnosis, a duration under 2 months, and an age of 18 to 65. Material for sequencing was peripheral blood. V is TRBV6-5 and J is TRBJ1-1; tentatively, D is TRBD1 (5 bases). The origin of this receptor is a young woman with stable Graves' hyperthyroidism. The CDR3 here is CASSYVGGGTEAFF. The CDR3 bases are TGTGCCAGCAGTTACGTCGGGGGAGGCACTGAAGCTTTCTTT.